The present TCR beta chain was sequenced within a study of CDR3 diversity in severe acne. The CDR3 totals 17 residues. CDR1 and CDR2 (germline): WSHSY, SAAADI. This clonotype turned up a few times. At one of its ends the junction is not consistent with the germline gene, which may arise from a read error. TCRdb re-derived calls from the PCR reads in MiXCR, one entry per CDR3 protein. In the table there are around 94,000 distinct CDR3 sequences, around 56% of which are singletons. The clonotype was recovered from a male donor with acne. The sequenced sample consisted of blood. This rearrangement joins TRBV10-2 to TRBJ2-1; 14 nucleotides align to TRBD2. CDR3 loop: CASIEGLAGVTDNEQFF. The DNA for the CDR3 is TGCGCCAGCATTGAGGGACTAGCGGGAGTCACCGACAATGAGCAGTTCTTC.